These 7 T cell receptor beta chains were sequenced from one sample in a study of response to subunit inactivated influenza vaccine. A single record per CDR3 protein comes from TCRdb applying MiXCR to the RT-PCR reads. The sample carries around 570,000 distinct CDR3 sequences, about 10% recorded once. The same sample was also studied in work on T cells expressing NK-cell markers. That paper adds: With UMIs, 5'RACE template switching was used to make TCR beta cDNA.

The sequenced sample was PBMCs from blood, obtained on the day of vaccination. These receptors originate from a man in his fifties or sixties who received an inactivated influenza vaccine.

The chain is built from TRBV5-1 and TRBJ2-5; the match to TRBD2 covers 7 bases. Germline CDR1 and CDR2: SGHRS and YFSETQ. V shed 3 bases and J 0 bases; nucleotides not matched to a gene: 8. This CDR3 has 16 amino acids. The chain's CDR3 is CASSYGGGRYQETQYF. The CDR3 nucleotides read TGCGCCAGCAGCTACGGCGGGGGTCGATACCAAGAGACCCAGTACTTC.

The chain joins TRBV12-3 or TRBV12-4 to TRBJ1-4; 7 positions agree with TRBD1. The CDR3 extends over 13 amino acids. The junction had 3 bases not matched to a gene; V was cut back by 6 bases and J by 5 bases. The CDR3 sequence: CASRDRANEKLFF. The DNA of the CDR3 is TGTGCCAGCAGAGACAGGGCCAATGAAAAACTGTTTTTT.

This clonotype came up a few times. The rearrangement links TRBV30 to TRBJ2-4; D is perhaps TRBD1 (6 bases). Trimming took 2 bases from V and 8 from J, leaving 19 bases between them. Germline lookup yields CDR1 GTSNPN and CDR2 SVGIG (reference sequence). This CDR3 spans 15 amino acids. DNA of the CDR3: TGTGCCTGGAGTCCCCCTGGACAGTCTGGGGACATTCAGTACTTC. Its translation: CAWSPPGQSGDIQYF.

The table lists this clonotype with a few counts. V usage is TRBV25-1 and J usage is TRBJ1-1; perhaps TRBD1 as D (6 bases). The V end was cut by 8 bases, the J end by 0 bases, with 10 bases between. Per the germline V gene, CDR1 is MGHDK and CDR2 is SYGVNS. The CDR3 contains 13 residues. CDR3 sequence (DNA): TGTGCCAGCCTAGGACAGTTGAACACTGAAGCTTTCTTT. Translating gives CASLGQLNTEAFF.

This clonotype was counted a single time. The chain recombines TRBV20-1 with TRBJ2-1; 8 bases are a match to TRBD1. The CDR3 spans 14 residues. The V gene's germline CDR1 is DFQATT and CDR2 SNEGSKA (reference sequence). Losses at the gene ends were 3 bases for V and 3 bases for J; bases not matched to a gene: 4. CDR3 residues: CSASSDRDYNEQFF. CDR3 sequence (DNA): TGCAGTGCTAGTTCGGACAGGGACTACAATGAGCAGTTCTTC.

The rearrangement links TRBV24-1 to TRBJ2-1, with 14 bases fitting TRBD2. V was pared by 0 bases and J by 6 bases, with 6 bases of the junction left unmatched. The CDR3 is 18 amino acids. CDR1 and CDR2 from the germline V gene are KGHDR and SFDVKD. The CDR3 protein is CATSDLPGLAGGFNEQFF. CDR3 sequence (DNA): TGTGCCACCAGTGATTTGCCCGGACTAGCGGGAGGATTCAATGAGCAGTTCTTC.

This clonotype was counted ten times or more. The chain links TRBV18 to TRBJ2-7, with D possibly TRBD1 on 5 matching bases. The V gene's germline CDR1 is KGHSH and CDR2 LQKENI. Trimming took 4 bases from V and 3 from J, leaving 10 bases between them. The length of the CDR3 is 13 residues. The CDR3 DNA is TGTGCCAGCTCACTCCAGGGTTTCTACGAGCAGTACTTC. Protein sequence: CASSLQGFYEQYF.